The rows below give T cell receptor beta chains drawn from one sample of a study of technical replicates of blood from several donors. Profiling relied on immunoSEQ multiplex PCR, and the TCRdb table lists in-frame clones only, not all of them. The sample lists 75,000 to 95,000 clones, under 95% occurring once. Specimen: T cells isolated from PBMCs. These receptors came from a human donor in good health. Both conserved end residues are part of each CDR3. Each record gives: D gene, clone size, V gene, J gene, CDR3 DNA, CDR3 protein. D genes are given only for firm matches. Clone size is stated in some rows and not others, as once, few, many or a class when expanded.

TRBD1	.	TRBV7-6	TRBJ2-1	TGTGCCAGCAGCTTAGGGCCTTTAGACAGGGGGCAACTCTTC	CASSLGPLDRGQLF
.	.	TRBV19	TRBJ1-5	TGTGCCAGTAGTATAAGTGTGGGGGGAGTTAAGCGCAATCAGCCCCAGCATTTT	CASSISVGGVKRNQPQHF
.	.	TRBV21-1	TRBJ1-2	TGTGCCAGTTCTCCCAGGGGGCTTAACTATGGCTACACCTTC	CASSPRGLNYGYTF
.	.	TRBV7-9	TRBJ2-7	TGTGCCAGCAGCTTAGGAGCGGACGAGCAGTACTTC	CASSLGADEQYF
TRBD1	.	TRBV6-5	TRBJ2-1	TGTGCCAGCAGCCCCCTAGGGGGCGTGTACAATGAGCAGTTCTTC	CASSPLGGVYNEQFF
TRBD1	.	TRBV9	TRBJ1-4	TGTGCCAGCAGCCTTCGGGGAGGGACAGGGAGTGAAAAACTGTTTTTT	CASSLRGGTGSEKLFF
.	once	TRBV10-3	TRBJ2-3	TGTGCCATCAGTGAGAGGAGGGGGCGTACAGATACGCAGTATTTT	CAISERRGRTDTQYF
.	.	TRBV6-5	TRBJ2-5	TGTGCCAGCAGGTCAGGGCCCCAAGAGACCCAGTACTTC	CASRSGPQETQYF
.	.	TRBV7-2	TRBJ2-3	TGTGCCAGCAGCTTAAAACTAGTTGAGGCAGATACGCAGTATTTT	CASSLKLVEADTQYF
.	.	TRBV1	TRBJ2-2	TGCACCAGCAGCCCGGCGGGAGGGGGGGAGCTGTTTTTT	CTSSPAGGGELFF
TRBD1	.	TRBV19	TRBJ1-4	TGTGCCAGTAGTCATACCCAGGGACAGCGTAATGAAAAACTGTTTTTT	CASSHTQGQRNEKLFF
.	.	TRBV2	TRBJ2-7	TGTGCCAGCAGTGAACAGGGTTCCTCCTACGAGCAGTACTTC	CASSEQGSSYEQYF
.	.	TRBV28	TRBJ1-1	TGTGCCAGCAGTCCAGGGACATCGTTCGAGTCGCGGGCTTTCTTT	CASSPGTSFESRAFF
.	.	TRBV5-8	TRBJ2-5	TGTGCCAGCAGCTATCGAGGGGGGGATCGGGAGACCCAGTACTTC	CASSYRGGDRETQYF
TRBD2	.	TRBV5-4	TRBJ2-7	TGTGCCAGCCGGGACCTCGGGAGGGACGAGCAGTACTTC	CASRDLGRDEQYF
.	.	TRBV2	TRBJ1-5	TGTGCCAGCCAGCGCAGAGGCTTTACAAGTAACAATCAGCCCCAGCATTTT	CASQRRGFTSNNQPQHF
.	once	TRBV6-6	TRBJ2-7	TGTGCCAGCAGTTACTCTGAGTACTACGAGCAGTACTTC	CASSYSEYYEQYF
.	.	TRBV9	TRBJ2-5	TGTGCCAGCAGCGCCCAGAACCAAGAGACCCAGTACTTC	CASSAQNQETQYF
TRBD1	once	TRBV19	TRBJ1-1	TGTGCCAGTAGTATAGGCTCCGGGACAGGGAACACTGAAGCTTTCTTT	CASSIGSGTGNTEAFF
TRBD1	.	TRBV7-6	TRBJ2-1	TGTGCCAGCAGCGTGGGACAGACCTACAATGAGCAGTTCTTC	CASSVGQTYNEQFF
TRBD1	.	TRBV10-3	TRBJ1-2	TGTGCCATCAGTGAGTCGACAGGGCAGCCAAGATCGTATGGCTACACCTTC	CAISESTGQPRSYGYTF
.	once	TRBV19	TRBJ2-7	TGTGCCAGTAGTATATCTCCCGTCTCCTACGAGCAGTACTTC	CASSISPVSYEQYF
.	.	TRBV12-5	TRBJ1-6	TGTGCTAGTGGTTTGATCGGAAGTCAGGATTCACCCCTCCACTTT	CASGLIGSQDSPLHF
TRBD1	.	TRBV7-9	TRBJ1-2	TGTGCCAGCAGCCCGACAGGGTTGCAAGGCTACACCTTC	CASSPTGLQGYTF
TRBD2	.	TRBV18	TRBJ2-3	TGTGCCAGCTCACTCCATAGCGGGAATAAAGATACGCAGTATTTT	CASSLHSGNKDTQYF
TRBD1	.	TRBV29-1	TRBJ2-5	TGCAGCGTTGCGAAGCCGGGACAGTTAGAGACCCAGTACTTC	CSVAKPGQLETQYF
.	.	TRBV30	TRBJ2-1	TGTGCCTGGGGTGACAACATTGAGCAGTTCTTC	CAWGDNIEQFF
TRBD1	.	TRBV28	TRBJ1-4	TGTGCCAGCAGTAAACCGGGACAGGGAGACGAAAAACTGTTTTTT	CASSKPGQGDEKLFF
.	.	TRBV2	TRBJ2-3	TGTGCCAGCAGTGAAGCGTCTAGCACAGATACGCAGTATTTT	CASSEASSTDTQYF
.	.	TRBV19	TRBJ1-5	TGTGCCAGTAGCGCGACAGGCGGCTCCAATCAGCCCCAGCATTTT	CASSATGGSNQPQHF
.	.	TRBV7-8	TRBJ1-2	TGTGCCAGCAGCTTCCGTAAGGGGTCAGCAAGCTATGGCTACACCTTC	CASSFRKGSASYGYTF
TRBD1	.	TRBV11-2	TRBJ1-1	TGTGCCAGCAGCCCCCGACAGGGGGCCTTCACTGAAGCTTTCTTT	CASSPRQGAFTEAFF
TRBD2	.	TRBV30	TRBJ2-2	TGTGCCTGGAGGACCATAGCGGGGCGCACCGGGGAGCTGTTTTTT	CAWRTIAGRTGELFF
TRBD2	.	TRBV27	TRBJ2-7	TGTGCCAGCAGCTTAACCGGGACTAGCGGGTCCTACGAGCAGTACTTC	CASSLTGTSGSYEQYF
TRBD1	once	TRBV2	TRBJ2-3	TGTGCCAGCAGGGAAAGGGGGCGAGGCACAGATACGCAGTATTTT	CASRERGRGTDTQYF
TRBD2	.	TRBV27	TRBJ2-7	TGTGCCAGCGTAGCGGGGGGGTCGTACGAGCAGTACTTC	CASVAGGSYEQYF
TRBD2	.	TRBV5-1	TRBJ2-7	TGCGCCAGCAGCTTGGAAGGGACTAGCGGAACCTACGAGCAGTACTTC	CASSLEGTSGTYEQYF
TRBD1	.	TRBV5-4	TRBJ2-7	TGTGCCAGCAGCGCGACAGGGGGCTCCTACGAGCAGTACTTC	CASSATGGSYEQYF
.	.	TRBV27	TRBJ2-2	TGTGCCACGGCAGTCCAGACTAACACCGGGGAGCTGTTTTTT	CATAVQTNTGELFF
TRBD2	.	TRBV7-9	TRBJ2-7	TGTGCCAGCAGCTTAGTCGGGGGGGGGCCGGAGGAGCAGTACTTC	CASSLVGGGPEEQYF
.	.	TRBV7-9	TRBJ1-1	TGTGCCAGCAGCTTAGAGACAAGGGGCACTGAAGCTTTCTTT	CASSLETRGTEAFF
.	once	TRBV7-9	TRBJ2-3	TGTGCCAGCAGCGCCTGGGGGCCTGATACGCAGTATTTT	CASSAWGPDTQYF
TRBD2	.	TRBV7-8	TRBJ2-5	TGTGCCAGCAGCCTCGAGCGGGGGGTGGCATCCAAGAAGACCCAGTACTTC	CASSLERGVASKKTQYF
TRBD1	medium-sized	TRBV19	TRBJ1-2	TGTGCCAGTAGTATGTCGGACAGGAGTAGACATGGCTACACCTTC	CASSMSDRSRHGYTF
.	.	TRBV7-9	TRBJ2-1	TGTGCCAGCAGCTTATTTGCTGGCGAGCAGTTCTTC	CASSLFAGEQFF
TRBD2	.	TRBV4-2	TRBJ2-3	TGTGCCAGCAGCCAAGTGGGCGGGGGGGCAATGGGGGATACGCAGTATTTT	CASSQVGGGAMGDTQYF
TRBD2	.	TRBV5-4	TRBJ2-7	TGTGCCAGCAGCTTGCCGGCGGGGGGAGGGTCCTACGAGCAGTACTTC	CASSLPAGGGSYEQYF
.	.	TRBV6-5	TRBJ1-3	TGTGCCAGCAGTTATCTCCAGGGGTCTGGAAACACCATATATTTT	CASSYLQGSGNTIYF
.	.	TRBV5-6	TRBJ2-3	TGTGCCAGCAGCTTGGGCGGGACAGGCACAGATACGCAGTATTTT	CASSLGGTGTDTQYF
TRBD1	.	TRBV30	TRBJ1-1	TGTGCCTGGAAGGCTGACAGGGAGGTCCACAACGCTTTCTTT	CAWKADREVHNAFF
TRBD1	.	TRBV30	TRBJ2-5	TGTGCCTGGAGTGGCGGACAGGGGCAAGAGACCCAGTACTTC	CAWSGGQGQETQYF
TRBD1	.	TRBV28	TRBJ2-7	TGTGCCAGCAGTATTCCAGGGACAGTTCTATACGAGCAGTACTTC	CASSIPGTVLYEQYF